The following is a TCR beta chain sequence with its context. The source of the sample is a study of shared clonotypes between healthy human individuals. The overall study: CD8 memory received one plate per donor, CD8 naive two, CD4 memory three and CD4 naive three.

Researchers divided each subset's genomic DNA evenly across several immunoSEQ plates. TCRdb's table, derived via immunoSEQ multiplex PCR, lists solely in-frame clones and lacks some. The sample consists of hundreds of thousands of clones, 80% to 95% of them appearing once. It was CD45RO-negative cells, positively selected for CCR7, that made up naive CD8 cells, with terminally differentiated effector memory CD45RA+ cells excluded. Trimming left V 7 bases short and J 8 bases short, with 9 bases between. Looked up from germline, CDR1 is MGHDK and CDR2 is SYGVNS. This CDR3 is 11 amino acids long. The chain recombines TRBV25-1 with TRBJ2-1; D not resolved. The receptor's source is a man in his thirties or forties in good health. Sequences were obtained from naive CD8+ T cells sorted from blood. The CDR3 loop is CASNSADEQFF. CDR3 sequence (DNA): TGTGCCAGCAACTCCGCCGATGAGCAGTTCTTC.